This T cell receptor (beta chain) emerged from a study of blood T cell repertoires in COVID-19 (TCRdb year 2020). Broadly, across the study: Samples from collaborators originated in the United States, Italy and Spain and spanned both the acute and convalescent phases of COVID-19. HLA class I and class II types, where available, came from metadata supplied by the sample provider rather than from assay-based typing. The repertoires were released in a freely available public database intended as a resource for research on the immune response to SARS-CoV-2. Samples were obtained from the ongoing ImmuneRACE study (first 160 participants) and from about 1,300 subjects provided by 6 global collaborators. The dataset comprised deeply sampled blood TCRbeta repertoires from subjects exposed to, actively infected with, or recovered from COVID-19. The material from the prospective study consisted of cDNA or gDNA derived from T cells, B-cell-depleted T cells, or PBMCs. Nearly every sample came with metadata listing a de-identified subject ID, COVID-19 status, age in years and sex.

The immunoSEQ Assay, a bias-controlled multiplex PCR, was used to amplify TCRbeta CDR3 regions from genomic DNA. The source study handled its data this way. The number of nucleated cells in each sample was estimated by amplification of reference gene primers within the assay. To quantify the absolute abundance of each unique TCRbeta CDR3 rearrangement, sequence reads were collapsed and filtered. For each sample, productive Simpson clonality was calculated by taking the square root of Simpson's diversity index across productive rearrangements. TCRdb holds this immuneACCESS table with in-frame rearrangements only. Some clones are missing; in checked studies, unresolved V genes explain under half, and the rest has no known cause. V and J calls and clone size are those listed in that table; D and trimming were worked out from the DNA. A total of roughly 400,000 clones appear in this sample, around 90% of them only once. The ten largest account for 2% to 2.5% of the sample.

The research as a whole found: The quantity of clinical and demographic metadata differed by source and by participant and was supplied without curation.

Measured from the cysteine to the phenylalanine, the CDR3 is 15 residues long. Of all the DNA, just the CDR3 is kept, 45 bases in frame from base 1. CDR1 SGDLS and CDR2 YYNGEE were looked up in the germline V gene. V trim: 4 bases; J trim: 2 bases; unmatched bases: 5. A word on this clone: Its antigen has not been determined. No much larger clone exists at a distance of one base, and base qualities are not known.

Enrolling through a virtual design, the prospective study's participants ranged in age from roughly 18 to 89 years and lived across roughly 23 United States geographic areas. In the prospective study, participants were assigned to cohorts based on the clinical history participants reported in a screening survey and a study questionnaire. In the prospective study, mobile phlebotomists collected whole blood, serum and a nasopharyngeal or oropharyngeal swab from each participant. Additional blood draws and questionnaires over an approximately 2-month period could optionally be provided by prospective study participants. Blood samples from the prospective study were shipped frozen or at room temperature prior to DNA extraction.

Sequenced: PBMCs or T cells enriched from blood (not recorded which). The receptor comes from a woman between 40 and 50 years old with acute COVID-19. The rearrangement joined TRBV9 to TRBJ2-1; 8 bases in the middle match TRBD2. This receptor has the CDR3 CASSTRGGTYNEQFF. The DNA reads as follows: TGTGCCAGCAGCACCCGCGGGGGGACCTACAATGAGCAGTTCTTC.